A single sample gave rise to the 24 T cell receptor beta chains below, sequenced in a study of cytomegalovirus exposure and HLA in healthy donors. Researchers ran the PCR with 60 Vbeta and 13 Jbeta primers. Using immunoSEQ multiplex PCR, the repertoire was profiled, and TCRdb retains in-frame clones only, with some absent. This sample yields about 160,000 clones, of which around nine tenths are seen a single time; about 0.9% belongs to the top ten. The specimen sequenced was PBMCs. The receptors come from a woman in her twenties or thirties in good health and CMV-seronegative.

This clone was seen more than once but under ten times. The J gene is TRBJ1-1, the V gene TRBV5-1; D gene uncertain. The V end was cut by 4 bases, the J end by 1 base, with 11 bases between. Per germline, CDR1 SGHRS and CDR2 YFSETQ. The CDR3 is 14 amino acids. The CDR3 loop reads CASSGTRGNTEAFF. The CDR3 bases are TGCGCCAGCAGCGGCACGCGAGGGAACACTGAAGCTTTCTTT.

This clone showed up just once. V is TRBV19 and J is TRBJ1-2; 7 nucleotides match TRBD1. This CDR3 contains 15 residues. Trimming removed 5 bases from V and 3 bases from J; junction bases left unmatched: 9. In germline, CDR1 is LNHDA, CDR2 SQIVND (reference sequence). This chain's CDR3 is CASSSRGGTDYGYTF. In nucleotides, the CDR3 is TGTGCCAGTAGTTCCCGGGGCGGGACAGACTATGGCTACACCTTC.

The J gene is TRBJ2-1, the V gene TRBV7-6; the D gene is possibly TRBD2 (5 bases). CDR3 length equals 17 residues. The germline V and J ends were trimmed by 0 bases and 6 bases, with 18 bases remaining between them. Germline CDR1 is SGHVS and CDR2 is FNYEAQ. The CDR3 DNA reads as TGTGCCAGCAGCTTAGCGCAAGCGGAACTCCACCCCAATGAGCAGTTCTTC. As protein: CASSLAQAELHPNEQFF.

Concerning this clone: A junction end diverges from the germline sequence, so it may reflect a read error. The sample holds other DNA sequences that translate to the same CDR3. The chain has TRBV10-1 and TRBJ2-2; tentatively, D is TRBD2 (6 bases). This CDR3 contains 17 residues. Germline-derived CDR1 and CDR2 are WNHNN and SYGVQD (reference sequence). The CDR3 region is CASSDVGGLMNTGELFF. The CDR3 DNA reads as TGCGCTAGCAGTGATGTAGGAGGGCTCATGAACACCGGGGAGCTGTTTTTT.

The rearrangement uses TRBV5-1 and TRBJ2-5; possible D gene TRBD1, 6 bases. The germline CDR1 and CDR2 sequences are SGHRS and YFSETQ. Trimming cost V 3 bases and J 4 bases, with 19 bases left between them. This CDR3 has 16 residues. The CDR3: CASSSPGQLGRETQYF. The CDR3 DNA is TGCGCCAGCAGCTCACCAGGACAGCTAGGTAGAGAGACCCAGTACTTC.

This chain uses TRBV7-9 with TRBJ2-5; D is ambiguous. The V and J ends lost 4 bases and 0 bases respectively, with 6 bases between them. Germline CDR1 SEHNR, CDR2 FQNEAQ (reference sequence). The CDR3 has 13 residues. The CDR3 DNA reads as TGTGCCAGCAGCTCACTTAACCAAGAGACCCAGTACTTC. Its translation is CASSSLNQETQYF. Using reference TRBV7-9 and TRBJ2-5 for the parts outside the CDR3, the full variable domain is DTGVSQNPRHKITKRGQNVTFRCDPISEHNRLYWYRQTLGQGPEFLTYFQNEAQLEKSRLLSDRFSAERPKGSFSTLEIQRTEQGDSAMYLCASSSLNQETQYFGPGTRLLVL.

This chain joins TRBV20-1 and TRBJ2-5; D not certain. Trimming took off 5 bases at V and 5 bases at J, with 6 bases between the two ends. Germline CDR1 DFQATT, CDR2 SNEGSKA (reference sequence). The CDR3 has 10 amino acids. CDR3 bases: TGCAGTGCTTTCGGGGAGACCCAGTACTTC. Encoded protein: CSAFGETQYF.

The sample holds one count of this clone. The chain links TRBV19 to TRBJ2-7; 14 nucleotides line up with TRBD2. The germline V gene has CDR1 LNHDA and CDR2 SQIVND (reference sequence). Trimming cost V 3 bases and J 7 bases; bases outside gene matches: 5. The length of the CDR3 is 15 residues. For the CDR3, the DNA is TGTGCCAGTAGTATGGGACTAGCGGGAGTGAGGGAGCAGTACTTC. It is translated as CASSMGLAGVREQYF. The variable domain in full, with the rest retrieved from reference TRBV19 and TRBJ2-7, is DGGITQSPKYLFRKEGQNVTLSCEQNLNHDAMYWYRQDPGQGLRLIYYSQIVNDFQKGDIAEGYSVSREKKESFPLTVTSAQKNPTAFYLCASSMGLAGVREQYFGPGTRLTVT.

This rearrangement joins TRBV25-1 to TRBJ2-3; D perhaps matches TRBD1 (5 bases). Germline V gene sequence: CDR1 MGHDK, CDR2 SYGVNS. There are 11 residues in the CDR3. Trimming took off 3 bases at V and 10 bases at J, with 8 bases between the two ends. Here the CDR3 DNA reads TGTGCCAGCAGTGACAGGGTATCGCAGTATTTT. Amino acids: CASSDRVSQYF.

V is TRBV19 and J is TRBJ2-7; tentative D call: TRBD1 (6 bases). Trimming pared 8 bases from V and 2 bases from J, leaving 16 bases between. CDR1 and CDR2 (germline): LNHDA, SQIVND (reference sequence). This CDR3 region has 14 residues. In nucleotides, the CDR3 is TGTGCCAGTCACCGGACAGATGACCCCTACGAGCAGTACTTC. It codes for CASHRTDDPYEQYF.

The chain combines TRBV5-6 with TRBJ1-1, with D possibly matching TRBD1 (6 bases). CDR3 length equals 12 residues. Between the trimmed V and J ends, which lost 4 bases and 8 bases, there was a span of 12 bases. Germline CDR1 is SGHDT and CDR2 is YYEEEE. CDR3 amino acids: CASSLTQGEAFF. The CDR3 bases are TGTGCCAGCAGCCTGACCCAGGGGGAAGCTTTCTTT.

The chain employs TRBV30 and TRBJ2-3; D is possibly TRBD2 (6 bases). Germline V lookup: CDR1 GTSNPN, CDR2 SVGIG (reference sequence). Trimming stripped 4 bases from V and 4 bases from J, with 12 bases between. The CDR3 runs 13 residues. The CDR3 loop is CAWILRGADTQYF. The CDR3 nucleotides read TGTGCCTGGATTTTGCGGGGCGCAGATACGCAGTATTTT.

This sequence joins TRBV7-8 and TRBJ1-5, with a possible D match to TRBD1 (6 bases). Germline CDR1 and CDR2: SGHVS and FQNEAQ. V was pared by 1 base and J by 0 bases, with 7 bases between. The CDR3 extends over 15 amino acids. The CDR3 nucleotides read TGTGCCAGCAGCTTAGGGACAGATAGCAATCAGCCCCAGCATTTT. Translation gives CASSLGTDSNQPQHF.

The CDR3 DNA sequence: TGCGCCAGCAGCCTTGATTCCCTACCCTACGAGCAGTACTTC. Translating gives CASSLDSLPYEQYF. The chain carries TRBV5-1 and TRBJ2-7; D remains ambiguous. Germline V gives CDR1 SGHRS, CDR2 YFSETQ. Trimming removed 4 bases from V and 2 bases from J, with 13 bases in between. This CDR3 comprises 14 residues.

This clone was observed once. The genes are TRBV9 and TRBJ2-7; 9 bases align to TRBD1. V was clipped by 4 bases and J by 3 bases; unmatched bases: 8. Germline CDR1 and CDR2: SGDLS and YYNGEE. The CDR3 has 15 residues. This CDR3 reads CASSPDRGGDYEQYF. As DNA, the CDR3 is TGTGCCAGCAGCCCGGACAGGGGTGGGGACTACGAGCAGTACTTC.

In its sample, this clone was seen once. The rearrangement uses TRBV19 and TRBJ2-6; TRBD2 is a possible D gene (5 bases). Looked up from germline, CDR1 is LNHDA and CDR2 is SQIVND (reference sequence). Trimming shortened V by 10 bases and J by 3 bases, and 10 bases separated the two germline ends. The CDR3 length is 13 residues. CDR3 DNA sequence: TGTGCCACCTCCCGGGGTGGGGCCAACGTCCTGACTTTC. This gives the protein CATSRGGANVLTF.

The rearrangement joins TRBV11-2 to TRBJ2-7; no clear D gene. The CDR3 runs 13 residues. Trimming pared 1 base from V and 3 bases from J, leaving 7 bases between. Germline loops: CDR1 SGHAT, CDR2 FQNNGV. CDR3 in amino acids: CASSLGHIYEQYF. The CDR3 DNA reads TGTGCCAGCAGCTTAGGACACATCTACGAGCAGTACTTC.

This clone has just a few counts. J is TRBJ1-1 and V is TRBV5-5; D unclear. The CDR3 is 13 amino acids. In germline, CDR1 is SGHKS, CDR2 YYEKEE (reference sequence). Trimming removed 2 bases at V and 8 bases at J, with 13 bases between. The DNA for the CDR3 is TGTGCCAGCAGCTTAGTCCCGAGGGAGGAAGCTTTCTTT. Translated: CASSLVPREEAFF.

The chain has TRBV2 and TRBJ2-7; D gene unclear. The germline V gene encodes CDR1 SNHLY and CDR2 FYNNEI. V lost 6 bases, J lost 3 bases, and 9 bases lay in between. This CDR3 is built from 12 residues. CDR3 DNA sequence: TGTGCCAGCAGGGAGAGTAACTACGAGCAGTACTTC. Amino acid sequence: CASRESNYEQYF.

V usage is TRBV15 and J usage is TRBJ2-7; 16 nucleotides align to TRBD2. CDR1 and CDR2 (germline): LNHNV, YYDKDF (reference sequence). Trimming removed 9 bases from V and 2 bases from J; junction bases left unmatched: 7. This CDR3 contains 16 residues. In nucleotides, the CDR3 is TGTGCCACTGGGGGACTAGCGGGGGGGCCCCCCTACGAGCAGTACTTC. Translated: CATGGLAGGPPYEQYF.

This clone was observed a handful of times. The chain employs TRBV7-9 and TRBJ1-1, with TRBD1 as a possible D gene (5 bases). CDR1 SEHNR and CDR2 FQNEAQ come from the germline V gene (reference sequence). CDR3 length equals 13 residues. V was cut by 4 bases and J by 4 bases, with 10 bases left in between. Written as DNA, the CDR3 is TGTGCCAGCAGCTCCCCAGGGTTCACTGAAGCTTTCTTT. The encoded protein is CASSSPGFTEAFF. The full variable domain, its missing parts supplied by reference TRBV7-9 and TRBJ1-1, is DTGVSQNPRHKITKRGQNVTFRCDPISEHNRLYWYRQTLGQGPEFLTYFQNEAQLEKSRLLSDRFSAERPKGSFSTLEIQRTEQGDSAMYLCASSSPGFTEAFFGQGTRLTVV.

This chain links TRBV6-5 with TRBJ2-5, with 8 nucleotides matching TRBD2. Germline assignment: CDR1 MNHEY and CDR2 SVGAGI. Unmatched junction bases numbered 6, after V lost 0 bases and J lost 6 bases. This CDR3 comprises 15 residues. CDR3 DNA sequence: TGTGCCAGCAGTTACTCGGCGGGGGGCGCTAAGACCCAGTACTTC. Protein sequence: CASSYSAGGAKTQYF.

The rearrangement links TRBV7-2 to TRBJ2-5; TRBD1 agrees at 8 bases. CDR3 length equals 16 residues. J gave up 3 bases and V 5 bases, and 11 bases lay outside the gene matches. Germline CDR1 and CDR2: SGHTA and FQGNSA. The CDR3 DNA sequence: TGTGCCAGCAGCACAGACAGGGGAATGCTCAAAGAGACCCAGTACTTC. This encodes CASSTDRGMLKETQYF.

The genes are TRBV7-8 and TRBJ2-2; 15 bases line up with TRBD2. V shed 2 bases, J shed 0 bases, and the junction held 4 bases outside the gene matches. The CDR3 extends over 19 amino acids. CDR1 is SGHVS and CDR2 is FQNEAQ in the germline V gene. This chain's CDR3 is CASSLSGLAGGPNTGELFF. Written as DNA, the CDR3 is TGTGCCAGCAGCTTATCTGGACTAGCGGGGGGGCCGAACACCGGGGAGCTGTTTTTT.